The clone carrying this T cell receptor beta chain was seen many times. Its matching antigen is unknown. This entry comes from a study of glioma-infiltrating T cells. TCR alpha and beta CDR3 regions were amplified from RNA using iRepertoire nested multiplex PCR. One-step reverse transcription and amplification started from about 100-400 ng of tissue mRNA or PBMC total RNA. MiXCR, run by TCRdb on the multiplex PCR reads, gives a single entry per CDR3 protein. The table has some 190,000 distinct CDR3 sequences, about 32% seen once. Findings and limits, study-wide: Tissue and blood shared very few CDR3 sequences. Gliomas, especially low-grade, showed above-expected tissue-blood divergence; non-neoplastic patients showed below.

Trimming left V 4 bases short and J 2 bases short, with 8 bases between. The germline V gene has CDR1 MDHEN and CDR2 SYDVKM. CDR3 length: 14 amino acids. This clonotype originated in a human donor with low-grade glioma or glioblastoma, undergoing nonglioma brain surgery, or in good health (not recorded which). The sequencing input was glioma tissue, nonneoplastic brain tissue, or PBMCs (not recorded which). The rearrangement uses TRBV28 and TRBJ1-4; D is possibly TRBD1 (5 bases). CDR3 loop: CASSWTYTNEKLFF. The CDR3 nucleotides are TGTGCCAGCAGTTGGACATATACTAATGAAAAACTGTTTTTT.